This TCR beta chain was observed in a study of T-cell reconstitution after alpha-beta-depleted transplantation in children. This clonotype was recorded a few times. Trimming shortened V by 0 bases and J by 2 bases, and 13 bases separated the two germline ends. The CDR3 is 16 residues long. Germline V gene data show CDR1 as SGHRS and CDR2 as YFSETQ. Unique molecular identifiers were used to barcode this TCRbeta library. TCRdb recomputed calls from the PCR reads with MiXCR, one row per CDR3 protein. This table holds about 980,000 distinct CDR3 sequences, roughly 31% found once. This TCR came from a boy in the first two years of life who had a stem cell transplant for SCID, so the T cells may come from the graft donor. The rearrangement uses TRBV5-1 and TRBJ2-3; perhaps TRBD2 as D (6 bases). Specimen: PBMCs, mostly from graft donor cells, collected 360 days after TCRalphabeta/CD19-depleted stem cell transplant. The CDR3 sequence: CASSLVGEAPTDTQYF. CDR3 nucleotide sequence: TGCGCCAGCAGCTTGGTTGGGGAGGCCCCCACAGATACGCAGTATTTT.